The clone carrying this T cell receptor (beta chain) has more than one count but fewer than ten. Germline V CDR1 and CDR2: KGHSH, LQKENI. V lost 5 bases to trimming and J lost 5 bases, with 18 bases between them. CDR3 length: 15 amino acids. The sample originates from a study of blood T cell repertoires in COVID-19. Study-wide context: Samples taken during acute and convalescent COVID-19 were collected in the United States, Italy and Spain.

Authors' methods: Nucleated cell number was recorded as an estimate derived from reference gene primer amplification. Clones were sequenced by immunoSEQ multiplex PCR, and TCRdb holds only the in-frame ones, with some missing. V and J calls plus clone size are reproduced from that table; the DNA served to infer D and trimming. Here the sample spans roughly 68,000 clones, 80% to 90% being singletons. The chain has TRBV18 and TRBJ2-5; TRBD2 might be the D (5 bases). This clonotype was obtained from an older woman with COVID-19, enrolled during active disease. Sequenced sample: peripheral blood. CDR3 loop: CASSEGVFLGETQYF. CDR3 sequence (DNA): TGTGCCAGCTCAGAGGGCGTCTTTCTAGGGGAGACCCAGTACTTC.